What follows describes a single T cell receptor (beta chain). V was clipped by 4 bases and J by 2 bases, with 6 bases between them. This CDR3 is built from 12 residues. Per germline, CDR1 SGDLS and CDR2 YYNGEE. Libraries were prepared by immunoSEQ multiplex PCR; TCRdb keeps only in-frame clonotypes and omits some of them. The sample comprises approximately 140,000 clones, roughly 94% of which are singletons, and 13% rests with the top ten. The data derive from a study of control samples from healthy donors and cancer patients. This clonotype was obtained from a man aged 35 to 55 in good health. Sequenced material: blood. V gene TRBV9 combines with J gene TRBJ1-1; no reliable D call. The CDR3 coding sequence is TGTGCCAGCAGCCCCCCAAACACTGAAGCTTTCTTT. Translated: CASSPPNTEAFF.